This T cell receptor (beta chain) came from a study of identical twins. CDR1 and CDR2 from the germline V gene are SGHTA and FQGNSA. V was clipped by 4 bases and J by 0 bases; unmatched bases: 6. The CDR3 contains 16 residues. From the 5' RACE reads, TCRdb called clonotypes with MiXCR, one entry per CDR3 protein. The sample has 1.5 million or so distinct CDR3 sequences, less than 35% seen once. The TCR was taken from a newborn girl in good health. Sequenced: cord blood. This chain joins TRBV7-2 and TRBJ2-3; 8 nucleotides match TRBD2. The CDR3 sequence is CASSSSGRGSTDTQYF. The DNA for the CDR3 is TGTGCCAGCAGCTCGAGCGGGAGAGGGAGCACAGATACGCAGTATTTT.